This T cell receptor (beta chain) was obtained from a study of T cells in Graves' hyperthyroidism and ophthalmopathy. V shed 0 bases and J shed 7 bases, with 13 bases lying between them. The CDR3 is 15 amino acids. Germline CDR1 reads DFQATT; CDR2 reads SNEGSKA (reference sequence). TCR beta CDR3 regions were amplified from RNA transcripts. First-round RT-PCR of the TCR CDR3 relied on the HTBI primer set. TCRdb analysed the multiplex PCR reads with MiXCR anew, one entry per CDR3 protein. The data show approximately 700,000 distinct CDR3 sequences, 40% to 55% seen once. Clinical symptoms, serum thyroxine and TRAb, thyroid ultrasound and orbital computed tomography together formed the diagnostic basis. Points on this clonotype: Its antigen is unknown.

The study's findings and limits: The authors' 13 V-J model separated ophthalmopathy from stable hyperthyroidism. Most expanded thyroid clonotypes above 0.001 also appeared in blood.

The sequence was obtained from an adult man with Graves' disease, either hyperthyroidism or ophthalmopathy (not recorded which). Sequenced: peripheral blood or thyroid tissue (not recorded which). V gene TRBV20-1 combines with J gene TRBJ1-6; maybe TRBD1 (6 bases). The CDR3 DNA reads as TGCAGTGCTAGAGAACAGGGTTTCGGCAATTCACCCCTCCACTTT. Amino acids: CSAREQGFGNSPLHF.